Detailed here is one TCR beta chain. This clonotype appeared a few times. Its antigen is not yet known. The record has no base qualities; no much larger clone is one base away. The CDR3 starts with the cysteine, ends with the phenylalanine, and has 16 residues. The read is trimmed to its CDR3 DNA, 48 bases read in frame from base 1. V loses 3 bases at its end and J loses 2 bases; junction bases beyond the gene matches: 5. CDR1 SGHAT and CDR2 FQDESV are derived from the germline V gene (reference sequence). This sample stems from a study of spatial heterogeneity in lung cancer (dated by TCRdb to 2018 to 2020). With regard to the full study: The donors were fewer than 90 patients from the lung TRACERx cohort who had early-stage, untreated non-small cell lung cancer. Follow-up PBMC samples were sequenced whenever available, with the median time to follow-up being approximately 2 years after resection. More beta-chain than alpha-chain transcripts were consistently detected, likely reflecting higher beta-chain transcript abundance. In the raw uncorrected reads, each unique combination of TCR and UMI appeared more than ten times on average. The study quantitatively compared TCR alpha and beta repertoires across multiple tumor regions, matched nontumor lung and blood in non-small cell lung cancer. The study linked features of the TCR repertoire to counts of nonsynonymous mutations, which were determined by whole-exome sequencing of tumor tissue. At surgery, fewer than 250 tumor regions, around 68 matched nontumor lung samples and 45 to 60 PBMC samples were TCR-sequenced for both alpha and beta chains.

Points the paper makes about the study in general: Additional single-cell paired TCR alpha and beta sequencing was considered necessary to confirm, at a functional level, the hypothesis that regional TCRs recognize regional mutations. Comparisons of baseline and follow-up blood repertoires included only 14 patients. Ubiquitous expanded tumor TCRs were detected in blood more often at tumor resection than at routine follow-up.

Libraries were constructed by 5' RACE. Sequenced on a NextSeq 500. The TCR library protocol attached a unique molecular identifier to each TCR cDNA molecule to allow correction of PCR and sequencing errors. The original pipeline was this. TCR identification, UMI-based error correction and CDR3 extraction were all carried out with Decombinator tools. Expanded TCRs were defined as those above a frequency of 2 per 1,000, corresponding to the top 1% of the tumor frequency distribution. Rényi diversity was computed with the R vegan package after subsampling each repertoire 100 times to 5,000 TCRs. CDR3 similarity networks were built from amino acid triplet string-kernel similarity, connecting CDR3s with pairwise similarity above 0.82. The public reads were reprocessed in TCRdb via fastp at Q25 and MiXCR, keeping in-frame beta chains. Merged by CDR3 protein, the rows form single entries marked with the most common genes and DNA. The V and J calls come from TCRdb's annotation, not from the publication. The sample yields tens of thousands of distinct CDR3 sequences; 8% to 9% were counted once. Roughly 1.8% of the sample is in the top ten clones.

What the time point label conveys for this sample: blood at routine non-recurrence follow-up after resection. For TCR sequencing, whole RNA was extracted from tumor and nontumor lung tissue, or from cryopreserved PBMC samples, and no cell sorting was done. Only patients with enough RNA available from two or more tumor regions were chosen for TCR sequencing. The starting material was PBMCs, obtained at follow-up. The TCR sequence derives from a female donor with early-stage non-small cell lung cancer. The sequence is built from TRBV11-1 and TRBJ2-3, with 10 bases aligning to TRBD1. The nucleotides read TGTGCCAGCAGCTTCGACAGGGGGCGACTCACAGATACGCAGTATTTT. It translates to CASSFDRGRLTDTQYF.